A single sample is the source of the 21 T cell receptor beta chains below, sequenced in a study of T cell repertoires in cytomegalovirus infection. TCRdb re-called the reads through MiXCR, storing one row per CDR3 protein. This table holds a few hundred thousand distinct CDR3 sequences, roughly 29% found once. No antigen has been assigned to these receptors. This specimen consisted of cultured PBMCs, obtained from culture after CMV antigen stimulation. The receptor set was obtained from a human donor in good health (CMV status not recorded). Some clones in this sample may be carry-over from other donors' samples.

The chain recombines TRBV3-1 with TRBJ2-2, with no clear D. The V end lost 4 bases, the J end lost 5 bases, and 8 bases lay between the germline ends. The CDR3 is 13 residues long. The germline gives CDR1 LGHDT, CDR2 YNNKEL (reference sequence). The CDR3 here is CASSPGRTGELFF. The CDR3 nucleotides are TGTGCCAGCAGCCCCGGTAGAACCGGGGAGCTGTTTTTT.

This clonotype has only a few counts. The J gene is TRBJ2-5, the V gene TRBV7-2; D is unclear. Trimming stripped 3 bases from V and 5 bases from J, with 7 bases between. Germline lookup yields CDR1 SGHTA and CDR2 FQGNSA. This CDR3 contains 12 residues. This CDR3 is CASSFLRETQYF. CDR3 DNA sequence: TGTGCCAGCAGCTTTCTCCGCGAGACCCAGTACTTC. The whole variable domain, remainder taken from reference TRBV7-2 and TRBJ2-5, is GAGVSQSPSNKVTEKGKDVELRCDPISGHTALYWYRQSLGQGLEFLIYFQGNSAPDKSGLPSDRFSAERTGGSVSTLTIQRTQQEDSAVYLCASSFLRETQYFGPGTRLLVL.

This chain links TRBV12-3 or TRBV12-4 with TRBJ1-3; D is uncertain. This CDR3 has 14 amino acids. Trimming stripped 10 bases from V and 0 bases from J, with 13 bases between. For the CDR3, the DNA is TGTGCCATCCTTGACCGAAGCTCTGGAAACACCATATATTTT. Its protein product is CAILDRSSGNTIYF.

This chain connects TRBV4-2 to TRBJ1-1; no firm D call. Germline V gene data show CDR1 as LGHNA and CDR2 as YNFKEQ. With 2 bases removed from V and 2 bases from J, the gap between germline ends came to 12 bases. The CDR3 is 15 amino acids. DNA for the CDR3: TGTGCCAGCAGCCAATTTAGTCAAGCTAACACTGAAGCTTTCTTT. It yields the protein CASSQFSQANTEAFF.

V usage is TRBV4-1 and J usage is TRBJ1-4, with D perhaps TRBD1 (5 bases). The CDR3 loop spans 16 amino acids. Trimming took 4 bases from V and 0 from J, leaving 12 bases between them. Germline values: CDR1 MGHRA, CDR2 YSYEKL. The CDR3 sequence: CASSPWTDTTNEKLFF. The CDR3 DNA reads TGCGCCAGCAGCCCCTGGACGGACACAACTAATGAAAAACTGTTTTTT.

This sequence joins TRBV24-1 and TRBJ2-1, with TRBD2 matching 9 bases. The ends lost 3 bases at V and 5 bases at J; junction bases unmatched: 7. The CDR3 sequence is 16 residues long. CDR1 is KGHDR, CDR2 SFDVKD, per germline. CDR3 nucleotide sequence: TGTGCCACCAGTGATGAAGCCGGGACTAGCCACAATGAGCAGTTCTTC. Its protein is CATSDEAGTSHNEQFF.

V is TRBV4-1 and J is TRBJ2-2, with TRBD2 identical over 10 bases. The CDR3 is 18 residues long. V trimming: 0 bases; J trimming: 7 bases; junction bases outside the gene matches: 11. CDR1 and CDR2 (germline): MGHRA, YSYEKL. This chain's CDR3 is CASSQDRKREGPLGELFF. The CDR3 DNA is TGCGCCAGCAGCCAAGATAGGAAGCGGGAGGGACCCCTCGGGGAGCTGTTTTTT.

J is TRBJ2-5 and V is TRBV7-3; D possibly uses TRBD1 or TRBD2 (5 bases each). Germline-derived CDR1 and CDR2 are SGHTA and FQGTGA. The CDR3 runs 15 residues. Trimming cost V 2 bases and J 4 bases, with 14 bases left between them. CDR3 protein: CASSLAGTRSETQYF. The CDR3 DNA reads TGTGCCAGCAGCTTAGCCGGGACCAGGTCAGAGACCCAGTACTTC.

This clonotype came up many times. The chain combines TRBV7-8 with TRBJ2-1; TRBD2 agrees at 8 bases. Germline trimming cut 4 bases from V and 3 bases from J; bases unmatched to any gene: 8. From germline, CDR1 is SGHVS and CDR2 FQNEAQ. The CDR3 runs 16 residues. The CDR3 protein is CASSSLWRGDYNEQFF. The CDR3 DNA reads as TGTGCCAGCAGCTCGCTATGGCGGGGGGACTACAATGAGCAGTTCTTC.

J is TRBJ2-3 and V is TRBV7-8; D call uncertain. V was shortened by 2 bases and J by 1 base, with 10 bases between the two germline ends. From germline, CDR1 is SGHVS and CDR2 FQNEAQ. The CDR3 runs 15 residues. CDR3 in amino acids: CASSLSSRGTDTQYF. DNA for the CDR3: TGTGCCAGCAGCTTAAGCTCTAGGGGCACAGATACGCAGTATTTT. Complete variable domain (other parts from reference TRBV7-8 and TRBJ2-3): GAGVSQSPRYKVAKRGQDVALRCDPISGHVSLFWYQQALGQGPEFLTYFQNEAQLDKSGLPSDRFFAERPEGSVSTLKIQRTQQEDSAVYLCASSLSSRGTDTQYFGPGTRLTVL.

This clonotype has a handful of counts. An end of the junction does not agree with germline; a read error may underlie this. V usage is TRBV7-7 and J usage is TRBJ2-3; TRBD1 agrees at 9 bases. This CDR3 is built from 15 residues. Germline V gene sequence: CDR1 SSHAT, CDR2 FNYEAQ (reference sequence). The CDR3 DNA reads as TGTGCTAGCAGCTCCGGGACAGGGCGGAGAGATACGCAGTATTTT. Amino acid sequence: CASSSGTGRRDTQYF. Looking up the rest from reference TRBV7-7 and TRBJ2-3 gives the full variable domain: GAGVSQSPRYKVTKRGQDVTLRCDPISSHATLYWYQQALGQGPEFLTYFNYEAQPDKSGLPSDRFSAERPEGSISTLTIQRTEQRDSAMYRCASSSGTGRRDTQYFGPGTRLTVL.

This clonotype was recorded a few times. The chain carries TRBV28 and TRBJ2-7; the match to TRBD1 covers 9 bases. CDR3 length: 14 amino acids. The V and J ends lost 5 bases and 5 bases, in that order; junction bases with no gene match: 7. Looked up from germline, CDR1 is MDHEN and CDR2 is SYDVKM. This CDR3 is CASSPYRGRDEQYF. The CDR3 DNA reads TGTGCCAGCAGTCCCTACAGGGGGCGCGACGAGCAGTACTTC. Full variable domain (outside the CDR3, taken from reference TRBV28 and TRBJ2-7): DVKVTQSSRYLVKRTGEKVFLECVQDMDHENMFWYRQDPGLGLRLIYFSYDVKMKEKGDIPEGYSVSREKKERFSLILESASTNQTSMYLCASSPYRGRDEQYFGPGTRLTVT.

This clonotype was counted a single time. The chain carries TRBV20-1 and TRBJ1-4; TRBD1 matches at 8 bases. With 7 bases clipped from V and 7 bases from J, the junction kept 11 bases outside the gene matches. The germline V gene encodes CDR1 DFQATT and CDR2 SNEGSKA (reference sequence). The CDR3 totals 14 residues. Written as DNA, the CDR3 is TGCAGTGTTAGGCAGGGGGCAAGGGGTGAAAAACTGTTTTTT. Its protein is CSVRQGARGEKLFF.

The rearrangement uses TRBV27 and TRBJ1-6; 8 positions agree with TRBD1. The CDR3 runs 16 residues. In germline, CDR1 is MNHEY, CDR2 SMNVEV (reference sequence). V trimming: 0 bases; J trimming: 8 bases; junction bases outside the gene matches: 6. The CDR3 sequence: CASSLSDRVLDSPLHF. In DNA, the CDR3 is TGTGCCAGCAGTTTATCGGACAGGGTCTTAGATTCACCCCTCCACTTT.

Many counts were recorded for this clonotype. The chain uses TRBV7-2 and TRBJ1-1; D perhaps matches TRBD1 (6 bases). The CDR3 totals 14 residues. Germline V gene data show CDR1 as SGHTA and CDR2 as FQGNSA. V shed 4 bases and J shed 3 bases, with 12 bases lying between them. The CDR3 is CASSYRVLHTEAFF. Here the CDR3 DNA reads TGTGCCAGCAGCTACAGGGTTTTGCACACTGAAGCTTTCTTT.

The chain joins TRBV27 to TRBJ2-7, with 7 bases fitting TRBD2. This CDR3 is built from 15 residues. Germline V CDR1 and CDR2: MNHEY, SMNVEV (reference sequence). Unmatched junction bases numbered 6, after V lost 2 bases and J lost 2 bases. The CDR3 is CASSLIAGQTYEQYF. DNA for the CDR3: TGTGCCAGCAGTTTAATAGCGGGCCAAACCTACGAGCAGTACTTC.

There are a few counts of this clonotype. The genes are TRBV12-3 or TRBV12-4 and TRBJ2-1, with 7 bases identical to TRBD2. This CDR3 is built from 16 residues. The trim removed 6 bases at V and 8 bases at J, leaving 16 bases unmatched. The CDR3 DNA is TGTGCCAGCAGCCGGGGACTAACGACAATGTTGCATGAGCAGTTCTTC. The encoded protein is CASSRGLTTMLHEQFF.

The rearrangement joins TRBV19 to TRBJ2-5; possibly TRBD1 for D (5 bases). The V and J ends lost 1 base and 1 base respectively, with 7 bases between them. The CDR3 is 14 residues long. From germline, CDR1 is LNHDA and CDR2 SQIVND (reference sequence). As DNA, the CDR3 is TGTGCCAGTAGTATAGGAGACAGCCAAGAGACCCAGTACTTC. Protein: CASSIGDSQETQYF.

V and J are TRBV2 and TRBJ2-3; a possible D gene is TRBD2 (7 bases). Germline V gene data show CDR1 as SNHLY and CDR2 as FYNNEI. V dropped 6 bases and J dropped 6 bases, with 22 bases sitting between them. The CDR3 loop spans 16 amino acids. CDR3 residues: CASSETRGAEADTQYF. Written as DNA, the CDR3 is TGTGCCAGCAGCGAAACCCGGGGGGCCGAGGCGGATACGCAGTATTTT.

This clonotype was recorded at least ten times. The chain couples TRBV12-3 or TRBV12-4 to TRBJ1-3, with TRBD1 matching over 9 bases. CDR3 length: 15 amino acids. The J segment lost 2 bases and the V segment lost 5 bases, leaving 4 bases of the junction unmatched. The CDR3: CASSPRTGAGNTIYF. CDR3 DNA: TGTGCCAGCAGTCCAAGGACAGGGGCTGGAAACACCATATATTTT.

The chain couples TRBV3-1 to TRBJ2-2, with TRBD1 identical over 8 bases. Germline V gives CDR1 LGHDT, CDR2 YNNKEL (reference sequence). The trim removed 0 bases at V and 3 bases at J, leaving 3 bases unmatched. The CDR3 spans 16 residues. The CDR3 nucleotides read TGTGCCAGCAGCCAAGACAGGGGGCGGTACACCGGGGAGCTGTTTTTT. Residues: CASSQDRGRYTGELFF.